This TCR beta chain was found in a study of hypomethylating agent response in myelodysplastic syndrome. On the study more broadly: Roughly five patients were non-responders, while six or seven showed complete response or hematologic improvement.

V shed 3 bases and J shed 4 bases, with 6 bases lying between them. Germline V lookup: CDR1 LGHNA, CDR2 YSLEER. The CDR3 has 12 amino acids. Each sample had 350 to 400 ng DNA, as two 200 ng replicates, at survey resolution. Some clones are missing from TCRdb's copy, which holds only in-frame ones; the method was immunoSEQ multiplex PCR. The table has approximately 2,700 clones, under 90% seen once. The TCR sequence derives from a human donor with myelodysplastic syndrome. J is TRBJ2-5 and V is TRBV4-3, with D uncertain. Sequencing used bone marrow, obtained before or after starting hypomethylating agent treatment for myelodysplastic syndrome (not recorded which). The CDR3 loop reads CASSHLGETQYF. The CDR3 DNA is TGCGCCAGCAGCCACCTTGGAGAGACCCAGTACTTC.